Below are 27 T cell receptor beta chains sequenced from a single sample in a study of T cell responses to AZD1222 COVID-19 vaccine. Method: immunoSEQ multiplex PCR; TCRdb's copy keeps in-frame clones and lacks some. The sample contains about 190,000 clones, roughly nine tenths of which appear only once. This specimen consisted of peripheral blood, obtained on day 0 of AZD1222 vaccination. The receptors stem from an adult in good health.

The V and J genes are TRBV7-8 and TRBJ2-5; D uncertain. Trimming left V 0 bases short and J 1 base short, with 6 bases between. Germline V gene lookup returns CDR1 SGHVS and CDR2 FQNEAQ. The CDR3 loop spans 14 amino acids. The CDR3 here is CASSLAPFQETQYF. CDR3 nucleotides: TGTGCCAGCAGCTTAGCGCCCTTCCAAGAGACCCAGTACTTC.

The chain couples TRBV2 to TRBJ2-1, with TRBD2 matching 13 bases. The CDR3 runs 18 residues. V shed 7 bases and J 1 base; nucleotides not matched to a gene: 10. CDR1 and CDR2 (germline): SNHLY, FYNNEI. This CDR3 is CASMSRLAGGKSYNEQFF. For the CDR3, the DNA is TGTGCCAGCATGTCCCGACTAGCGGGGGGAAAATCCTACAATGAGCAGTTCTTC.

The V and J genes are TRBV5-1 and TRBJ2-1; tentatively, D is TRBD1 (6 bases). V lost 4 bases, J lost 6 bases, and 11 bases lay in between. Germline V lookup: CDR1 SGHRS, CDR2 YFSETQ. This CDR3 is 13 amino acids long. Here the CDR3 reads CASSPDRLNEQFF. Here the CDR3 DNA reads TGCGCCAGCAGCCCAGACAGGCTCAATGAGCAGTTCTTC.

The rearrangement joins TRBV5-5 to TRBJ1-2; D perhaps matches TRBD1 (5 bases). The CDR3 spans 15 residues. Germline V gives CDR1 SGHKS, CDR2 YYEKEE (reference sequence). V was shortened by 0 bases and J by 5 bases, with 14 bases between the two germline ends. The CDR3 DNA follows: TGTGCCAGCAGCTTGGATTGGGGGAATGAGTATGGCTACACCTTC. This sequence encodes CASSLDWGNEYGYTF.

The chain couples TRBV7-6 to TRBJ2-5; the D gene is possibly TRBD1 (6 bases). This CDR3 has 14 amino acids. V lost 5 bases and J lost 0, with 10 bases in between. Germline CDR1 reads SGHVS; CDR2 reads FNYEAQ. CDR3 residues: CASSRGQYQETQYF. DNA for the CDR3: TGTGCCAGCAGCCGCGGACAGTACCAAGAGACCCAGTACTTC.

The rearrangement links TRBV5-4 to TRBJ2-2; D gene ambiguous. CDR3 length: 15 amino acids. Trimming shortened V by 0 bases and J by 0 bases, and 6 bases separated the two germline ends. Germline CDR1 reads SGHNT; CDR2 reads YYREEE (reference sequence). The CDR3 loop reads CASSLVTANTGELFF. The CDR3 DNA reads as TGTGCCAGCAGCTTGGTAACCGCGAACACCGGGGAGCTGTTTTTT.

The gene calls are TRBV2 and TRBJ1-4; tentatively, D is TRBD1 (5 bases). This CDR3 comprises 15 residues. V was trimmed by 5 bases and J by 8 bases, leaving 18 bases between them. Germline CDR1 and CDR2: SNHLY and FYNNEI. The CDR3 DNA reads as TGTGCCAGCAGTTTGGGGGGGACCCTGCCCGAAAAACTGTTTTTT. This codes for CASSLGGTLPEKLFF. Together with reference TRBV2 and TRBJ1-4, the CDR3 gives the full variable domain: EPEVTQTPSHQVTQMGQEVILRCVPISNHLYFYWYRQILGQKVEFLVSFYNNEISEKSEIFDDQFSVERPDGSNFTLKIRSTKLEDSAMYFCASSLGGTLPEKLFFGSGTQLSVL.

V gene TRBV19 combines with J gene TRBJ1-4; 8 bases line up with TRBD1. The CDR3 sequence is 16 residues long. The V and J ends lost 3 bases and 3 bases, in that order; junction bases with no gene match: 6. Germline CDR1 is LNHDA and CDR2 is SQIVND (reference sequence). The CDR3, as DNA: TGTGCCAGTAGTATCCTCAGGGGGCAAGCTAATGAAAAACTGTTTTTT. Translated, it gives CASSILRGQANEKLFF.

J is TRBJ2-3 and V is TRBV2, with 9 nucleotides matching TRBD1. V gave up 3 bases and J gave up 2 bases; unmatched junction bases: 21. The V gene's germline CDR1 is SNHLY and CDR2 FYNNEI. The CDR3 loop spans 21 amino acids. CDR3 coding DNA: TGTGCCAGCAGTGAGGAGGGGCAGCGAGGAGGAGACAGGGGGTACACAGATACGCAGTATTTT. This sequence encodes CASSEEGQRGGDRGYTDTQYF.

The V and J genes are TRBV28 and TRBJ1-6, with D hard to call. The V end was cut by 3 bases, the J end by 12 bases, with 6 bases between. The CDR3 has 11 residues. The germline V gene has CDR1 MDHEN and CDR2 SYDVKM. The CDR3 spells CASSFLGPLHF. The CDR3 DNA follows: TGTGCCAGCAGTTTTCTGGGACCCCTCCACTTT.

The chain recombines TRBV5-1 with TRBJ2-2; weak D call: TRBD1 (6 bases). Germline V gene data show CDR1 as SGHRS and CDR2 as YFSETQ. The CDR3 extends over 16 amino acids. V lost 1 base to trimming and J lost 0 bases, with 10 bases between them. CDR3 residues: CASSLMPGANTGELFF. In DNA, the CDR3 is TGCGCCAGCAGCTTGATGCCAGGGGCGAACACCGGGGAGCTGTTTTTT.

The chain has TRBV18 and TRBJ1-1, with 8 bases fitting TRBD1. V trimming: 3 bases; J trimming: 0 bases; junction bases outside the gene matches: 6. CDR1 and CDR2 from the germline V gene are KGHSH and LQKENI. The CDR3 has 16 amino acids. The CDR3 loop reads CASSPLAGGVNTEAFF. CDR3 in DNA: TGTGCCAGCTCACCTTTAGCAGGGGGCGTGAACACTGAAGCTTTCTTT. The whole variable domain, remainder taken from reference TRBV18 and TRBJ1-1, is NAGVMQNPRHLVRRRGQEARLRCSPMKGHSHVYWYRQLPEEGLKFMVYLQKENIIDESGMPKERFSAEFPKEGPSILRIQQVVRGDSAAYFCASSPLAGGVNTEAFFGQGTRLTVV.

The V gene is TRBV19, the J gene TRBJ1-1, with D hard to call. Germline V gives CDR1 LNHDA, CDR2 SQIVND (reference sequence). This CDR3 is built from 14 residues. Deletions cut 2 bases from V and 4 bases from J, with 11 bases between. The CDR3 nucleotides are TGTGCCAGTAGTATACCTTCGAAAAGCACTGAAGCTTTCTTT. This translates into CASSIPSKSTEAFF.

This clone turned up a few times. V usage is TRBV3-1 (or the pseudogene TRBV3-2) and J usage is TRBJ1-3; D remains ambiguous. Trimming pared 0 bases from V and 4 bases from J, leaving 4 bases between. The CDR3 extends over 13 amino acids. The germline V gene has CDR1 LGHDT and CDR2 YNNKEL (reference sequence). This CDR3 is CASSQDEGNTIYF. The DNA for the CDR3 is TGTGCCAGCAGCCAAGATGAGGGAAACACCATATATTTT.

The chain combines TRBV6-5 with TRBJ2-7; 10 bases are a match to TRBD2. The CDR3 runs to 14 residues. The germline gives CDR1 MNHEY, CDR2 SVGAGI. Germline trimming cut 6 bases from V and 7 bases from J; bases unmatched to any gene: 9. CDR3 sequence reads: CASRESGGAFEQYV. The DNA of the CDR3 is TGTGCCAGCAGGGAGAGCGGGGGGGCGTTTGAGCAGTACGTC.

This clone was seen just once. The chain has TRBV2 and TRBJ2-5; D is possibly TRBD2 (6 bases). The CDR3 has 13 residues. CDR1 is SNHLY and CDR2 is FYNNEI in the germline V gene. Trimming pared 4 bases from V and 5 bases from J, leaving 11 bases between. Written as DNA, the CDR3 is TGTGCCAGCAGTGGTGGACTAACGGAGACCCAGTACTTC. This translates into CASSGGLTETQYF.

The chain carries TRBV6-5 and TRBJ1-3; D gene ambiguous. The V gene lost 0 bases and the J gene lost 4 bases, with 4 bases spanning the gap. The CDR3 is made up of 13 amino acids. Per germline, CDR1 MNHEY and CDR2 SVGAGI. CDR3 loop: CASSYSEGNTIYF. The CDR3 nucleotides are TGTGCCAGCAGTTACTCGGAGGGAAACACCATATATTTT.

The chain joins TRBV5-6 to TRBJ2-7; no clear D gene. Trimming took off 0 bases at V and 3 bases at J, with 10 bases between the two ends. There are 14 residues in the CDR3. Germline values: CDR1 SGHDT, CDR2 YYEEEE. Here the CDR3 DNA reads TGTGCCAGCAGCTTGGGACAAAGTAACTACGAGCAGTACGTC. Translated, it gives CASSLGQSNYEQYV.

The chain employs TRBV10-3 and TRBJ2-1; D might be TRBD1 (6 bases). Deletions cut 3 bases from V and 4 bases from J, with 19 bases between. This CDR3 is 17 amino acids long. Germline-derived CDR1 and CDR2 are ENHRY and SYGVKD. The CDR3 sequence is CAISDFSGEERYNEQFF. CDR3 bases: TGTGCCATCAGTGATTTTTCAGGGGAAGAGAGGTACAATGAGCAGTTCTTC.

This chain's CDR3 is CASSIVRGDGYTF. The CDR3 region has the DNA TGTGCCAGTAGTATAGTTCGGGGTGATGGCTACACCTTC. The V call is TRBV19, the J call TRBJ1-2; D is uncertain. Between the trimmed V and J ends, which lost 1 base and 6 bases, there was a span of 9 bases. Per germline, CDR1 LNHDA and CDR2 SQIVND (reference sequence). This CDR3 spans 13 amino acids.

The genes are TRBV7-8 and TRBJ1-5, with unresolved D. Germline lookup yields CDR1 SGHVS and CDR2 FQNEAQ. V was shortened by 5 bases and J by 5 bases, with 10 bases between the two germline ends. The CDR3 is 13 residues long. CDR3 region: CASSKQRDQPQHF. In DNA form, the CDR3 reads TGTGCCAGCAGCAAGCAAAGGGATCAGCCCCAGCATTTT.

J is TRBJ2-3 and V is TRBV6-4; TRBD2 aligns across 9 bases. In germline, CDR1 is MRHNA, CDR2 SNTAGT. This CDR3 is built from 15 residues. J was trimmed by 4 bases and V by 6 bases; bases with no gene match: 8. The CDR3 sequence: CASSEAGGSADTQYF. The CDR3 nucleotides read TGTGCCAGCAGCGAAGCGGGGGGTTCCGCAGATACGCAGTATTTT.

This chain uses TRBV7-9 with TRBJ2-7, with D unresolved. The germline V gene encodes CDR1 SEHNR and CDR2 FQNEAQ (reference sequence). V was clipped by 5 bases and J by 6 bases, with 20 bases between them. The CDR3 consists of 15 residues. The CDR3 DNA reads TGTGCCAGCAGCCCGCCCACGCCCCAGGTAACCGAGCAGTACGTC. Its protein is CASSPPTPQVTEQYV.

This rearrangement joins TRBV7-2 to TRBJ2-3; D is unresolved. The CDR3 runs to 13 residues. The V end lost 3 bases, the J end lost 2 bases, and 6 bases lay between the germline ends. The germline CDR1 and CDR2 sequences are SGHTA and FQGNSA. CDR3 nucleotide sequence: TGTGCCAGCAGCTTGTTGTACACAGATACGCAGTATTTT. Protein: CASSLLYTDTQYF. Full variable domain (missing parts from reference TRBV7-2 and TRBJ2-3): GAGVSQSPSNKVTEKGKDVELRCDPISGHTALYWYRQSLGQGLEFLIYFQGNSAPDKSGLPSDRFSAERTGGSVSTLTIQRTQQEDSAVYLCASSLLYTDTQYFGPGTRLTVL.

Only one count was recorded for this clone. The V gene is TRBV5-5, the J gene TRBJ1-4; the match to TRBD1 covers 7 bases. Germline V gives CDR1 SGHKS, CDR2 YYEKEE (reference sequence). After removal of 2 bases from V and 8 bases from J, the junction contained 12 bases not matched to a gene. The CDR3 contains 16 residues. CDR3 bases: TGTGCCAGCAGCTTCGGGCTTGGAGGGGGCTCGGAAAAACTGTTTTTT. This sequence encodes CASSFGLGGGSEKLFF.

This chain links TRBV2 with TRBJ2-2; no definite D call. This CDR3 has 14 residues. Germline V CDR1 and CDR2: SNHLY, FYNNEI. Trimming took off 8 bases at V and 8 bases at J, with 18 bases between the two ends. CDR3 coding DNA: TGTGCCAGCTTGGGTACGATAACGGCGGGGGAGCTGTTTTTT. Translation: CASLGTITAGELFF.

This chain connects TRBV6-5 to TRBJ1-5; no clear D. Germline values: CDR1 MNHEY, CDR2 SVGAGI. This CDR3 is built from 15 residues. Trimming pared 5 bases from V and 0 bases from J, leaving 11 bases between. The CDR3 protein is CASSPWTVSNQPQHF. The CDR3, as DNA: TGTGCCAGCAGTCCTTGGACGGTTAGCAATCAGCCCCAGCATTTT.